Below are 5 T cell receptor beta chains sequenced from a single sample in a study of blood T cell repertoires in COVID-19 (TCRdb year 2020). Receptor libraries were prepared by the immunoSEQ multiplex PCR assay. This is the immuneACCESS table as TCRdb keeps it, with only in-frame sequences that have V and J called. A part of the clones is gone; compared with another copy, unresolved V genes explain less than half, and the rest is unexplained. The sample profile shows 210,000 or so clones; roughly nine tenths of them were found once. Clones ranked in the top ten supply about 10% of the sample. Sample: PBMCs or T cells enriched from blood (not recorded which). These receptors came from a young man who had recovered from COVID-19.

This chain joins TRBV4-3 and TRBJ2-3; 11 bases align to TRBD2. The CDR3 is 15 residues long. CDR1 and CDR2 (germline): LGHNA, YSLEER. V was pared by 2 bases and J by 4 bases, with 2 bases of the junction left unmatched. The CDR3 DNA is TGCGCCAGCAGCCAAAATAGCGGGGGGGCAGATACGCAGTATTTT. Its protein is CASSQNSGGADTQYF.

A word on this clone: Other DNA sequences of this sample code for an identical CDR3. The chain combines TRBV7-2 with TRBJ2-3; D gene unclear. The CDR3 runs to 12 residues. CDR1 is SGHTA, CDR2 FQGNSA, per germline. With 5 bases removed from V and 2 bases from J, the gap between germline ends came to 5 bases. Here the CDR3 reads CASSLYTDTQYF. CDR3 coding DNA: TGTGCCAGCAGCCTATACACAGATACGCAGTATTTT.

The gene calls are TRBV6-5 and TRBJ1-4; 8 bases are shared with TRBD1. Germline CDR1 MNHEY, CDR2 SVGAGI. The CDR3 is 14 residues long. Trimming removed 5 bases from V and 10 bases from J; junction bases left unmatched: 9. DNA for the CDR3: TGTGCCAGCAGTCTCGGGACAGGAGGATCAAAACTGTTTTTT. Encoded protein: CASSLGTGGSKLFF.

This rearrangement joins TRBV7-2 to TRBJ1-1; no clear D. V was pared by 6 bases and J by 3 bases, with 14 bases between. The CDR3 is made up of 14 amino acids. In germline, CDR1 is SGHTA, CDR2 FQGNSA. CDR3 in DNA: TGTGCCAGCAGGATATGGGTGCTAGACACTGAAGCTTTCTTT. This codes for CASRIWVLDTEAFF.

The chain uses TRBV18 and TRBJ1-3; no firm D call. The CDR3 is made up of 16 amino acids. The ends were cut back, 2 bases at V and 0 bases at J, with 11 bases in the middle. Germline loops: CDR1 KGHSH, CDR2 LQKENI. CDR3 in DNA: TGTGCCAGCTCACCAGGTTCCCGGTCCTCTGGAAACACCATATATTTT. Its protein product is CASSPGSRSSGNTIYF.